Included here is one T cell receptor beta chain sequence, with context. As yet, its antigen is unknown. This sample was taken from a study of CD8 T cells in ankylosing spondylitis. General study results and limits: Existing reports had already noted some motif variants in reactive arthritis synovial fluid and blood. As for the disease-linked clones, they showed a CD8+ phenotype and occurred at relatively low frequencies in peripheral blood. The study looked at matched synovial fluid samples from ankylosing spondylitis patients. Disease-linked clones were reported to be significantly enriched there. Several highly homologous variants formed a TCR beta motif that appeared characteristic of ankylosing spondylitis blood.

With molecular barcodes, quantitative 5'-RACE was used to make the TCR beta libraries. TCRdb reanalysed the 5' RACE reads using MiXCR and keeps one entry per CDR3 protein. The profile shows under 550,000 distinct CDR3 sequences, roughly a quarter of them singletons. The germline gives CDR1 SGHRS, CDR2 YFSETQ. The V gene lost 5 bases and the J gene lost 0 bases, with 10 bases spanning the gap. This CDR3 spans 14 amino acids. The chain recombines TRBV5-1 with TRBJ2-3; TRBD1 might be the D (5 bases). This TCR came from a male donor with ankylosing spondylitis. Sequences were obtained from blood, either unsorted or a sorted T cell fraction (not recorded which). In DNA, the CDR3 is TGCGCCAGCAGGTCACAGGCAAGCACAGATACGCAGTATTTT. This gives the protein CASRSQASTDTQYF.